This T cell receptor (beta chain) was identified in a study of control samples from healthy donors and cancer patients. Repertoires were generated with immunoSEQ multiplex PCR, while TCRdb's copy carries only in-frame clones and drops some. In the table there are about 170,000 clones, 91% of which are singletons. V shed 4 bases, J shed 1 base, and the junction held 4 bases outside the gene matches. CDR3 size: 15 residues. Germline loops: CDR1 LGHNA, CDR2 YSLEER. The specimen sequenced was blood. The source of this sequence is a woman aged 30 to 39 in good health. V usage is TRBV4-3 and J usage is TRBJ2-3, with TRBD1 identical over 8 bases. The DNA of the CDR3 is TGCGCCAGCAGCCCGACGGGACAGGGCACAGATACGCAGTATTTT. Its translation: CASSPTGQGTDTQYF.